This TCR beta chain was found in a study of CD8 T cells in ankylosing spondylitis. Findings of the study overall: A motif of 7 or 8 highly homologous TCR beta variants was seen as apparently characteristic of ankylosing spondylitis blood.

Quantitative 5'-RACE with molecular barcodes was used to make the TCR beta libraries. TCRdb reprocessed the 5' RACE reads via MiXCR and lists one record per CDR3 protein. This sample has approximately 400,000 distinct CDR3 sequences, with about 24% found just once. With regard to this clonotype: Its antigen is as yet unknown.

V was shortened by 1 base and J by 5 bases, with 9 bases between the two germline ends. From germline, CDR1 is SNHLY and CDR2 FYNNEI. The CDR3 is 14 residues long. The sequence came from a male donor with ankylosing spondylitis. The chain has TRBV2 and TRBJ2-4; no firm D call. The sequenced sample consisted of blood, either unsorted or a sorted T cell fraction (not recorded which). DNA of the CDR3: TGTGCCAGCAGTGAAGGGGAAGGACAAAACATTCAGTACTTC. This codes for CASSEGEGQNIQYF.